These 17 T cell receptor beta chains were sequenced from one sample in a study of control samples from healthy donors and cancer patients. The protocol was immunoSEQ multiplex PCR, while the TCRdb copy is restricted to in-frame clones and leaves out a portion. The profile shows just over 20,000 clones, 84% of them singletons. Sequencing used PBMCs. These receptor sequences come from a man aged 55 to 69 with colorectal cancer.

Only a few counts were recorded for this clone. V and J are TRBV14 and TRBJ2-5; 7 nucleotides align to TRBD1. The CDR3 loop spans 16 amino acids. V lost 5 bases, J lost 4 bases, and 13 bases stayed unmatched. CDR1 and CDR2 (germline): SGHDN, FVKESK. The CDR3 reads CASSFRQGVVGETQYF. In DNA form, the CDR3 reads TGTGCCAGCAGCTTTAGACAGGGCGTCGTGGGAGAGACCCAGTACTTC.

The gene calls are TRBV9 and TRBJ1-2; tentative D call: TRBD1 (6 bases). Trimming cost V 0 bases and J 5 bases, with 11 bases left between them. The CDR3 totals 14 residues. Germline values: CDR1 SGDLS, CDR2 YYNGEE. CDR3 DNA: TGTGCCAGCAGCGTAGAAACAGGGAGTTATGGCTACACCTTC. This gives the protein CASSVETGSYGYTF.

J is TRBJ1-2 and V is TRBV18; no clear D. This CDR3 contains 12 residues. Trimming took 3 bases from V and 5 from J, leaving 7 bases between them. Germline CDR1 reads KGHSH; CDR2 reads LQKENI. CDR3 loop: CASSPLVYGYTF. CDR3 DNA sequence: TGTGCCAGCTCACCTCTAGTGTATGGCTACACCTTC.

The chain recombines TRBV30 with TRBJ1-4, with D perhaps TRBD1 (6 bases). V gave up 4 bases and J gave up 5 bases, with 20 bases separating them. This CDR3 has 16 amino acids. Germline CDR1 GTSNPN, CDR2 SVGIG (reference sequence). The CDR3 is CAWTYVAGHKNEKLFF. CDR3 bases: TGTGCCTGGACTTACGTTGCGGGACACAAGAATGAAAAACTGTTTTTT.

The chain carries TRBV6-1 and TRBJ2-7, with 10 nucleotides matching TRBD2. V lost 0 bases, J lost 0 bases, and 8 bases stayed unmatched. Germline assignment: CDR1 MNHNS and CDR2 SASEGT. CDR3 length: 18 amino acids. CDR3 in DNA: TGTGCCAGCAGTGAAGCGCGGCTAGCGGGGGCCGTCTCCTACGAGCAGTACTTC. Translation gives CASSEARLAGAVSYEQYF.

V is TRBV30 and J is TRBJ1-3, with a tentative D call TRBD1 (5 bases). CDR1 is GTSNPN, CDR2 SVGIG, per germline (reference sequence). The CDR3 length is 13 residues. Between the trimmed V and J ends, which lost 8 bases and 0 bases, there was a span of 11 bases. The CDR3 nucleotides read TGTGCCGGATCAGGGAACTCTGGAAACACCATATATTTT. Translating it yields CAGSGNSGNTIYF. Full variable domain (remainder filled in from reference TRBV30 and TRBJ1-3): SQTIHQWPATLVQPVGSPLSLECTVEGTSNPNLYWYRQAAGRGLQLLFYSVGIGQISSEVPQNLSASRPQDRQFILSSKKLLLSDSGFYLCAGSGNSGNTIYFGEGSWLTVV.

This sequence joins TRBV5-1 and TRBJ2-3; a possible D gene is TRBD2 (6 bases). There are 14 residues in the CDR3. V lost 1 base and J lost 6, with 12 bases in between. Germline loops: CDR1 SGHRS, CDR2 YFSETQ. In nucleotides, the CDR3 is TGCGCCAGCAGCTTGCTGCGGGGCGGGGATACGCAGTATTTT. It translates to CASSLLRGGDTQYF.

V usage is TRBV24-1 and J usage is TRBJ2-3; 14 bases are a match to TRBD2. Germline trimming cut 3 bases from V and 6 bases from J; bases unmatched to any gene: 4. The CDR3 totals 16 residues. Germline V lookup: CDR1 KGHDR, CDR2 SFDVKD. The CDR3 DNA reads TGTGCCACCAGTGATCGGACTAGCGGGGGGTTGGATACGCAGTATTTT. Its translation is CATSDRTSGGLDTQYF.

V and J are TRBV3-1 (or the pseudogene TRBV3-2) and TRBJ1-2; D is possibly TRBD1 (6 bases). Germline CDR1 LGHDT, CDR2 YNNKEL (reference sequence). Trimming pared 4 bases from V and 8 bases from J, leaving 17 bases between. This CDR3 comprises 14 residues. The CDR3 DNA reads TGTGCCAGCAGCCCAAATGAAGGGGGAGAGGGCTACACCTTC. This gives the protein CASSPNEGGEGYTF.

The V gene is TRBV4-1, the J gene TRBJ1-1; 10 bases map to TRBD1. This CDR3 has 16 residues. Germline CDR1 MGHRA, CDR2 YSYEKL. The V gene end was trimmed by 4 bases and the J gene end by 4 bases; junction bases not matched to a gene: 9. The CDR3, as DNA: TGCGCCAGCAGCCCAAGCCGGGACAGGGGTCCCACTGAAGCTTTCTTT. Translation gives CASSPSRDRGPTEAFF.

The V gene is TRBV4-1, the J gene TRBJ1-1; D is perhaps TRBD1 (6 bases). Deletions cut 2 bases from V and 6 bases from J, with 7 bases between. The CDR3 runs 12 residues. Germline CDR1 is MGHRA and CDR2 is YSYEKL. The CDR3 sequence is CASSQQGPEAFF. The CDR3 coding sequence is TGCGCCAGCAGCCAACAGGGGCCTGAAGCTTTCTTT.

The CDR3, as DNA: TGTGCCAGCAGCCAAGAGAACGGTATTCAAGAGACCCAGTACTTC. Translating it yields CASSQENGIQETQYF. The V gene is TRBV3-1 (or the pseudogene TRBV3-2), the J gene TRBJ2-5; no reliable D call. The length of the CDR3 is 15 residues. Germline values: CDR1 LGHDT, CDR2 YNNKEL (reference sequence). V was clipped by 0 bases and J by 2 bases, with 10 bases between them.

This clone has only a few counts. The V and J genes are TRBV5-4 and TRBJ2-7, with 8 bases lining up with TRBD1. CDR1 and CDR2 (germline): SGHNT, YYREEE (reference sequence). The CDR3 is 15 residues long. Trimming cost V 4 bases and J 4 bases; bases outside gene matches: 10. This CDR3 reads CASSKQGVLGYEQYF. CDR3 nucleotide sequence: TGTGCCAGCAGCAAACAGGGGGTCCTCGGTTACGAGCAGTACTTC.

This clone was found once. The genes are TRBV6-5 and TRBJ1-2; 7 bases match TRBD1. There are 14 residues in the CDR3. Germline CDR1 reads MNHEY; CDR2 reads SVGAGI. The V and J ends lost 6 bases and 6 bases, in that order; junction bases with no gene match: 10. The chain's CDR3 is CASSNIDRANGYTF. Written as DNA, the CDR3 is TGTGCCAGCAGCAACATCGACAGGGCGAATGGCTACACCTTC.

V is TRBV9 and J is TRBJ2-6; D is undetermined. CDR1 is SGDLS, CDR2 YYNGEE, per germline. The CDR3 extends over 13 amino acids. The V and J ends lost 0 bases and 4 bases respectively, with 2 bases between them. For the CDR3, the DNA is TGTGCCAGCAGCGTAGCGGGGGCCAACGTCCTGACTTTC. Its protein is CASSVAGANVLTF.

The chain carries TRBV6-5 and TRBJ2-2; possibly TRBD2 for D (5 bases). This CDR3 is built from 15 residues. CDR1 is MNHEY, CDR2 SVGAGI, per germline. Trimming left V 2 bases short and J 4 bases short, with 11 bases between. The CDR3: CASSYVAGRTGELFF. The CDR3, as DNA: TGTGCCAGCAGTTACGTGGCGGGTCGCACCGGGGAGCTGTTTTTT.

This clone is a singleton in its sample. The rearrangement links TRBV7-9 to TRBJ1-1; D call uncertain. Germline CDR1 and CDR2: SEHNR and FQNEAQ (reference sequence). The CDR3 sequence is 13 residues long. V gave up 2 bases and J gave up 3 bases, with 7 bases separating them. The CDR3 sequence: CASSLSIDTEAFF. The CDR3 region has the DNA TGTGCCAGCAGCTTAAGTATAGACACTGAAGCTTTCTTT. The full variable domain, in which reference TRBV7-9 and TRBJ1-1 provide the parts outside the CDR3, is DTGVSQNPRHKITKRGQNVTFRCDPISEHNRLYWYRQTLGQGPEFLTYFQNEAQLEKSRLLSDRFSAERPKGSFSTLEIQRTEQGDSAMYLCASSLSIDTEAFFGQGTRLTVV.